This TCR beta chain is drawn from a study of cytotoxic CD8 clonotypes in ibrutinib-treated CLL. Per germline, CDR1 MGHRA and CDR2 YSYEKL. With V trimmed by 3 bases and J by 3 bases, 7 bases remained unmatched. The CDR3 extends over 16 amino acids. Study-wide results and limits: Upon ibrutinib response clonality rose, and upon progression it fell back toward baseline. At the start, clonality exceeded age-matched healthy donors and followed circulating CD8+ T-cell counts.

The table came from immunoSEQ multiplex PCR; TCRdb's copy has only in-frame clones and leaves some out. The data show approximately 280,000 clones, approximately 76% seen once. Note on this clone: The target antigen is unknown.

Sequenced here: PBMCs, sampled at disease progression, from a patient treated with ibrutinib. The TCR originated in a human donor with chronic lymphocytic leukemia. The chain has TRBV4-1 and TRBJ1-4; 7 bases are a match to TRBD1. CDR3 DNA: TGCGCCAGCAGCCAGGTACCGGGACAGCCTAATGAAAAACTGTTTTTT. This codes for CASSQVPGQPNEKLFF.